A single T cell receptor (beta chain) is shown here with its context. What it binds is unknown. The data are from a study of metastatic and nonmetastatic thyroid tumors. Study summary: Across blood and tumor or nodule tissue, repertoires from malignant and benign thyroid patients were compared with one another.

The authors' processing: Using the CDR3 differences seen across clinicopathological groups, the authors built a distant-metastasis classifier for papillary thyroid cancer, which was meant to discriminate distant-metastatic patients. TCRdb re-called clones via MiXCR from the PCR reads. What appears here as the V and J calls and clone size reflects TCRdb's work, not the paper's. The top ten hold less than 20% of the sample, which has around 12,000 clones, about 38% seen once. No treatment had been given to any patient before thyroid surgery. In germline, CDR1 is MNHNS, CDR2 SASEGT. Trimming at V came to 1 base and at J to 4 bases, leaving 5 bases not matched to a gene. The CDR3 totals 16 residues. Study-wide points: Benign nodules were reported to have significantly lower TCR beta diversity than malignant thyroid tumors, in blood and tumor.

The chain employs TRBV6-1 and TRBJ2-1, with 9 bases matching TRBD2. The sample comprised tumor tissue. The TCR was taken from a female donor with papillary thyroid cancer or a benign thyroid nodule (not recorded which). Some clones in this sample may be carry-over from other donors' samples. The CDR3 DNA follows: TGTGCCAGCAGTGAAGTCCTTAGCGGGGGATACAATGAGCAGTTCTTC. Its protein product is CASSEVLSGGYNEQFF.